This entry features one T cell receptor (beta chain) sequence. Then a second PCR, running roughly 7 to 11 cycles, was carried out with a sample-barcoded 5' primer and a J-beta primer mix. TCRdb itself ran the 5' RACE reads through MiXCR, one entry per CDR3 protein. The data contain 1.5 million to 2 million distinct CDR3 sequences, 28% of them seen just once; the ten biggest clones take up about 7.7%. This record belongs to a study of blood T cells in healthy people across ages. The V gene lost 5 bases and the J gene lost 1 base, with 18 bases spanning the gap. The V gene's germline CDR1 is DFQATT and CDR2 SNEGSKA (reference sequence). This CDR3 region has 16 residues.

Material: blood. This chain uses TRBV20-1 with TRBJ1-5; perhaps TRBD1 as D (6 bases). This TCR derives from a woman aged 25-40 years in good health. The CDR3 coding sequence is TGCAGTGCTCAACCGGGAGGGGGGTCAAGCAATCAGCCCCAGCATTTT. As protein: CSAQPGGGSSNQPQHF.